This T cell receptor beta chain is from a study of human T cells and chemical hapten exposure. Across the study: Per-sample TCR yields varied mainly from small pooled library volume differences. Study-level results: The immune response of these alopecia patients might not match healthy individuals'. After DPC sensitization, TCRs above 1 in 1000 frequency showed no change.

Time point meaning: pre-sensitization, week 0. Sample treatment: therapeutic diphenylcyclopropenone sensitization with weekly scalp DPC. TCRdb reanalysed the RACE reads using MiXCR and keeps one entry per CDR3 protein. The data show more than 50,000 distinct CDR3 sequences, around 7% seen once. This clonotype was observed a few times. What it recognizes is unknown. The sequencing here drew on whole blood, taken in connection with sensitization to the hapten diphenylcyclopropenone (DPC). This TCR was recovered from a woman aged 25 to 39 with alopecia areata. Some clones in this sample may be carry-over from other donors' samples.

The CDR3 DNA is TGTGCCAGCAAGGCCGGGGGGGCCCGGGGCGCAGCTTTCTTT. Translating it yields CASKAGGARGAAFF. The chain links TRBV25-1 to TRBJ1-1; tentatively, D is TRBD1 (6 bases). This CDR3 has 14 residues. V was shortened by 7 bases and J by 10 bases, with 22 bases between the two germline ends. Looked up from germline, CDR1 is MGHDK and CDR2 is SYGVNS.